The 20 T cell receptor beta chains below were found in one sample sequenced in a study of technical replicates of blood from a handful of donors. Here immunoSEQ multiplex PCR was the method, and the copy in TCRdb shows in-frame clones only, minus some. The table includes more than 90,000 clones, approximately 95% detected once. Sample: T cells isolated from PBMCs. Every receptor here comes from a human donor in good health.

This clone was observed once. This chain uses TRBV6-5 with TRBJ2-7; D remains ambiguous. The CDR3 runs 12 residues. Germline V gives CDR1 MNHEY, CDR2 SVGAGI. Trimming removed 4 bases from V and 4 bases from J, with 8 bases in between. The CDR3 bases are TGTGCCAGCAGTTCCGGTAATTACGAGCAGTACTTC. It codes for CASSSGNYEQYF.

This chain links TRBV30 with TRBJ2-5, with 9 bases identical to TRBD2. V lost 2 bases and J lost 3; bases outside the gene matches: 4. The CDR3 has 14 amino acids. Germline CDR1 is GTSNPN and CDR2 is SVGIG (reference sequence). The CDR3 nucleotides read TGTGCCTGGAGTTGGGCTAGCGGGAAAGAGACCCAGTACTTC. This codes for CAWSWASGKETQYF.

The CDR3 DNA is TGTGCCAGCAGCGTCCAAGGACTAGCGGGAGTCAATGAGCAGTTCTTC. Translation gives CASSVQGLAGVNEQFF. The chain is built from TRBV9 and TRBJ2-1; 13 positions match TRBD2. The CDR3 sequence is 16 residues long. J lost 6 bases, V lost 2 bases, and 5 bases had no gene match. The germline gives CDR1 SGDLS, CDR2 YYNGEE.

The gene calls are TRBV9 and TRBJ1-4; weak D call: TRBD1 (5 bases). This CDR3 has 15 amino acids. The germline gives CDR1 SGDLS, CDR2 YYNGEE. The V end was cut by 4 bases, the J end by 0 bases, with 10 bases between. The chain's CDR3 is CASSSTTATNEKLFF. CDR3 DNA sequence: TGTGCCAGCAGCTCCACGACAGCAACTAATGAAAAACTGTTTTTT.

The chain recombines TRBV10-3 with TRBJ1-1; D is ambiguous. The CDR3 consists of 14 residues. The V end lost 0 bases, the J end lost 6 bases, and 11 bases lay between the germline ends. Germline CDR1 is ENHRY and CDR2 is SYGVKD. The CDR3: CAISESTEKPEAFF. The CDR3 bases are TGTGCCATCAGTGAGTCGACGGAGAAGCCTGAAGCTTTCTTT.

The CDR3 bases are TGTGCCAGCAGCCTCTATGGTAATGAGCAGTTCTTC. Its protein product is CASSLYGNEQFF. The rearrangement uses TRBV9 and TRBJ2-1; D remains ambiguous. There are 12 residues in the CDR3. CDR1 SGDLS and CDR2 YYNGEE come from the germline V gene. Deletions cut 4 bases from V and 7 bases from J, with 9 bases between. The full variable domain, rest sourced from reference TRBV9 and TRBJ2-1, is DSGVTQTPKHLITATGQRVTLRCSPRSGDLSVYWYQQSLDQGLQFLIQYYNGEERAKGNILERFSAQQFPDLHSELNLSSLELGDSALYFCASSLYGNEQFFGPGTRLTVL.

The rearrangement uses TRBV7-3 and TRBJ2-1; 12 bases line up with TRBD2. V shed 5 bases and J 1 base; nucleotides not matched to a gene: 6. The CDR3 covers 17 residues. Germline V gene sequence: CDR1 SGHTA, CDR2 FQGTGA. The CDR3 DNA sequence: TGTGCCAGCAGCGGGGAGACTAGCGGGAGTTCCTACAATGAGCAGTTCTTC. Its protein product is CASSGETSGSSYNEQFF.

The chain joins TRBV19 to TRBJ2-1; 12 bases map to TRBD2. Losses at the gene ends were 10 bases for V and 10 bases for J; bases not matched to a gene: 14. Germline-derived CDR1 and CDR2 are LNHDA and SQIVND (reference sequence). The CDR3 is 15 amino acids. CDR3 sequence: CATAGSSGRVGEQFF. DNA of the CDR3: TGTGCCACCGCCGGGTCTAGCGGGAGGGTCGGAGAGCAGTTCTTC.

Here the CDR3 reads CACTGTSGSYEQYF. The CDR3 coding sequence is TGTGCCTGTACCGGGACTAGCGGAAGTTACGAGCAGTACTTC. The V and J genes are TRBV30 and TRBJ2-7, with TRBD2 matching 11 bases. The CDR3 is made up of 14 amino acids. V gave up 6 bases and J gave up 4 bases; unmatched junction bases: 8. Germline loops: CDR1 GTSNPN, CDR2 SVGIG (reference sequence).

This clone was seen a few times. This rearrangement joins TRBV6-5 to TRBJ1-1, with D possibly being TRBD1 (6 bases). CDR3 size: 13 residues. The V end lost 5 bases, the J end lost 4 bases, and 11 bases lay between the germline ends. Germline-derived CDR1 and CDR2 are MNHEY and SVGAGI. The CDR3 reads CASSPGQSTEAFF. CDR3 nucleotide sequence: TGTGCCAGCAGTCCCGGACAGAGCACTGAAGCTTTCTTT.

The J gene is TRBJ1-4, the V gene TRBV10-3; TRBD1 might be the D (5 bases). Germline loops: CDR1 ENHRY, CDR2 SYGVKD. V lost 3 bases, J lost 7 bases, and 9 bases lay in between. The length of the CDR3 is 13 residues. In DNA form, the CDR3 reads TGTGCCATCAGTGACAGGGAGGGTGAAAAACTGTTTTTT. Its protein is CAISDREGEKLFF.

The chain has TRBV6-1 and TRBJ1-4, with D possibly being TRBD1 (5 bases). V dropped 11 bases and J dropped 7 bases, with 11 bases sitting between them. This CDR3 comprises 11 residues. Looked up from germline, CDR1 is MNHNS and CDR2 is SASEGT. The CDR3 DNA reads TGTGCCGCCCAGGGTGGTGAAAAACTGTTTTTT. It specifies CAAQGGEKLFF.

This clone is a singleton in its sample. The DNA for the CDR3 is TGTGCCAGCTGGGGGGGGACTAGCGGGGAACCGGGTGAGCAGTACTTC. It is translated as CASWGGTSGEPGEQYF. The chain is built from TRBV2 and TRBJ2-7; 13 bases line up with TRBD2. Trimming at V came to 8 bases and at J to 7 bases, leaving 14 bases not matched to a gene. CDR3 length: 16 residues. The germline V gene has CDR1 SNHLY and CDR2 FYNNEI.

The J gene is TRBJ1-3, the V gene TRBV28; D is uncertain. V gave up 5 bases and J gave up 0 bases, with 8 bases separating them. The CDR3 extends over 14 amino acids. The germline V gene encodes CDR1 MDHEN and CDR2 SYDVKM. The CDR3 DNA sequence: TGTGCCAGCAGTCTAGCCGGCTCTGGAAACACCATATATTTT. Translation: CASSLAGSGNTIYF.

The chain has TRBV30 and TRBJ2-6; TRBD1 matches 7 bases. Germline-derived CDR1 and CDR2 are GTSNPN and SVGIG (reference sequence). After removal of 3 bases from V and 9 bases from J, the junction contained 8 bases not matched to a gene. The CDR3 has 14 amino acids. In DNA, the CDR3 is TGTGCCTGGAGGCAGACAGGGATGAGCAACGTCCTGACTTTC. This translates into CAWRQTGMSNVLTF.

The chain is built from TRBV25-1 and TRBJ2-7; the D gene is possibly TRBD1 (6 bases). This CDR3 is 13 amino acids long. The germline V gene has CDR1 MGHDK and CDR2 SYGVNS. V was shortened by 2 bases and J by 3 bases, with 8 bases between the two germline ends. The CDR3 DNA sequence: TGTGCCAGCAGTGAAGGGACACTCTACGAGCAGTACTTC. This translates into CASSEGTLYEQYF.

The CDR3 coding sequence is TGTGCCAGCAGTGACAGGGGGCGCGGTGGCTACACCTTC. It specifies CASSDRGRGGYTF. The genes are TRBV28 and TRBJ1-2, with 10 bases matching TRBD1. Germline assignment: CDR1 MDHEN and CDR2 SYDVKM. The trim removed 5 bases at V and 7 bases at J, leaving 4 bases unmatched. The CDR3 totals 13 residues.

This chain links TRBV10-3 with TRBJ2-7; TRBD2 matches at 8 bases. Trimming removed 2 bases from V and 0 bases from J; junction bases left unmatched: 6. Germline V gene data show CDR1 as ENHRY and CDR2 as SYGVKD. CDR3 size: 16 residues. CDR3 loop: CAISEGLAGLSYEQYF. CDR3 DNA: TGTGCCATCAGTGAGGGTCTAGCGGGCCTCTCCTACGAGCAGTACTTC.

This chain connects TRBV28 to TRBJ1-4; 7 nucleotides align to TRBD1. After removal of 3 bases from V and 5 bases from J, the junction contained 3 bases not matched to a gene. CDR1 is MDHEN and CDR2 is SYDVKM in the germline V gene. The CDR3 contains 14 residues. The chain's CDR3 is CASSLGTANEKLFF. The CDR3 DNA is TGTGCCAGCAGTTTGGGGACAGCAAATGAAAAACTGTTTTTT. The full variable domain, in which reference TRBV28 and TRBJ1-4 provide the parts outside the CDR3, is DVKVTQSSRYLVKRTGEKVFLECVQDMDHENMFWYRQDPGLGLRLIYFSYDVKMKEKGDIPEGYSVSREKKERFSLILESASTNQTSMYLCASSLGTANEKLFFGSGTQLSVL.

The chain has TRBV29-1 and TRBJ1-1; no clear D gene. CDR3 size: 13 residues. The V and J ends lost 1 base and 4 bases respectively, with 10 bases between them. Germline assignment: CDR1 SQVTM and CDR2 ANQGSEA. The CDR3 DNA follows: TGCAGCGTTGAAGGTTTGACTCCCACTGAAGCTTTCTTT. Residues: CSVEGLTPTEAFF.